Reported below is one T cell receptor (beta chain). The CDR3 length is 15 residues. Germline V lookup: CDR1 MNHNY, CDR2 SVGAGI (reference sequence). The V segment lost 5 bases and the J segment 0 bases; nucleotides outside the gene matches: 4. Assay: immunoSEQ multiplex PCR; the TCRdb copy retains only in-frame clones and omits some. The sample includes some 16,000 clones, roughly 84% of them seen just once. Time point denoted: pre-treatment baseline. This record comes from a study of blood T cell dynamics during melanoma immunotherapy. The sample in question was blood, obtained from a patient treated with checkpoint blockade. The rearrangement uses TRBV6-6 and TRBJ1-5; TRBD1 matches at 7 bases. This TCR came from a human donor with melanoma. CDR3 DNA sequence: TGTGCCAGCAGTACCGGACAGGTTAGCAATCAGCCCCAGCATTTT. Its protein product is CASSTGQVSNQPQHF.